This T cell receptor beta chain was recovered during a study of cytotoxic CD8 clonotypes in ibrutinib-treated CLL. Study in general: Responses comprised 25 or so partial and 2 complete; at median approximately six years, 14 remained remitted and roughly twelve progressed. Findings of the study overall: Against age-matched healthy donors, baseline clonality ran higher and tracked circulating CD8+ T-cell counts.

From germline, CDR1 is SNHLY and CDR2 FYNNEI. This CDR3 spans 14 amino acids. J lost 3 bases, V lost 6 bases, and 7 bases had no gene match. TCR beta library input comprised approximately 1.9 micrograms of genomic DNA from cryopreserved PBMCs. Libraries were prepared by immunoSEQ multiplex PCR; TCRdb keeps only in-frame clonotypes and omits some of them. The sample holds more than 300,000 clones; about 80% are singletons and the top ten take more than 6%. Note on this clone: The antigen is not known.

This sample comprised PBMCs, obtained before ibrutinib treatment. The rearrangement uses TRBV2 and TRBJ2-5, with TRBD2 matching over 7 bases. This receptor was obtained from a human donor with chronic lymphocytic leukemia. The CDR3 nucleotides read TGTGCCAGCAGCTCGACTAGCCAGGAAGAGACCCAGTACTTC. Its protein is CASSSTSQEETQYF.